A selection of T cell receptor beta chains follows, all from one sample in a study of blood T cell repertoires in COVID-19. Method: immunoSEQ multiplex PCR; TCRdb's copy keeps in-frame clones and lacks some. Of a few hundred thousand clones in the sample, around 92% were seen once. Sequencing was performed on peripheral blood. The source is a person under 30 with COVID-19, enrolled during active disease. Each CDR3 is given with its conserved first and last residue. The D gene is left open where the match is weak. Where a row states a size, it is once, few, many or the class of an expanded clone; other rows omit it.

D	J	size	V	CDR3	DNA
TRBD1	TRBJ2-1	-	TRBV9	CASSRGTGEAGERNEQFF	TGTGCCAGTTCGCGGGGGACAGGGGAGGCGGGAGAACGGAATGAGCAGTTCTTC
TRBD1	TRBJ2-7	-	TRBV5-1	CASSLELGQGAREQYF	TGCGCCAGCAGCTTGGAACTTGGGCAGGGGGCGAGGGAGCAGTACTTC
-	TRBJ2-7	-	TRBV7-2	CASSLGLDLFYEQYF	TGTGCCAGCAGCTTAGGTTTAGATCTGTTCTACGAGCAGTACTTC
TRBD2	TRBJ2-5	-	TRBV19	CASSISLTSGPQETQYF	TGTGCCAGTAGTATCTCTTTGACTAGCGGACCTCAAGAGACCCAGTACTTC
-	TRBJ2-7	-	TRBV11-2	CASSLEQFNEQYF	TGTGCCAGCAGCTTGGAACAGTTCAACGAGCAGTACTTC
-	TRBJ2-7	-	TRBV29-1	CSVRVYYEQYF	TGCAGCGTTCGGGTCTACTACGAGCAGTACTTC
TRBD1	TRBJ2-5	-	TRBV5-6	CASSQSGGHLQETQYF	TGTGCCAGCAGCCAATCAGGGGGCCATTTACAAGAGACCCAGTACTTC
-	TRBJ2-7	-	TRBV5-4	CASSLFETDEQYF	TGTGCCAGCAGCTTATTTGAAACAGACGAGCAGTACTTC
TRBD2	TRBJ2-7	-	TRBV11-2	CASSLALAGQGSYEQYF	TGTGCCAGCAGCTTAGCCCTAGCGGGACAAGGAAGCTACGAGCAGTACTTC
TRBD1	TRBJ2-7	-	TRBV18	CASSPGQDFYEQYF	TGTGCCAGCTCGCCCGGACAGGATTTCTACGAGCAGTACTTC
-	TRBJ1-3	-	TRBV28	CASSFSGPISGNTIYF	TGTGCCAGCAGTTTCTCAGGGCCTATCTCTGGAAACACCATATATTTT
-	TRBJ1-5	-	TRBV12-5	CASGLARDIQPQHF	TGTGCTAGTGGTTTGGCGAGGGACATCCAACCCCAGCATTTT
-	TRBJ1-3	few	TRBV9	CASSALEGSGNTIYF	TGTGCCAGCAGCGCGCTCGAGGGCTCTGGAAACACCATATATTTT